The source of this T cell receptor (beta chain) is a study of response to subunit inactivated influenza vaccine. Regarding the study as a whole: The authors suggested that few new T cells are recruited per seasonal influenza vaccination.

This CDR3 is built from 13 residues. Germline V gene sequence: CDR1 SGHRS, CDR2 YFSETQ. The V end was cut by 2 bases, the J end by 2 bases, with 5 bases between. This clonotype was observed a few times. The antigen remains undetermined. TCRdb re-analysed the RT-PCR reads in MiXCR, keeping a single row per CDR3 protein. This sample has roughly 500,000 distinct CDR3 sequences, with roughly 27% found just once. This rearrangement joins TRBV5-1 to TRBJ2-1; D not resolved. Sequenced here: CD4+ T cells sorted from PBMCs, sampled 5 to 6 days after vaccination. The receptor was isolated from a man aged 45-60 years who received an inactivated influenza vaccine. In DNA form, the CDR3 reads TGCGCCAGCAGCTTACAGACCTACAATGAGCAGTTCTTC. This sequence encodes CASSLQTYNEQFF. The whole variable domain, remainder taken from reference TRBV5-1 and TRBJ2-1, is KAGVTQTPRYLIKTRGQQVTLSCSPISGHRSVSWYQQTPGQGLQFLFEYFSETQRNKGNFPGRFSGRQFSNSRSEMNVSTLELGDSALYLCASSLQTYNEQFFGPGTRLTVL.